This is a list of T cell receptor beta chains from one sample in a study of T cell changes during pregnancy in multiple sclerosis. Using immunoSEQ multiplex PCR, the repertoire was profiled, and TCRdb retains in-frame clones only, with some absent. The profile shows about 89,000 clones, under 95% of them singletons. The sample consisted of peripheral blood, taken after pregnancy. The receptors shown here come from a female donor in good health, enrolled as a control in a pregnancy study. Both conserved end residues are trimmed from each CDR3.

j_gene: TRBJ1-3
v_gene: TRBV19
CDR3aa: ASIAGTGAITSGNTIY

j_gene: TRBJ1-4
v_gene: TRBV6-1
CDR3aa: ASLYTDSANEKLF

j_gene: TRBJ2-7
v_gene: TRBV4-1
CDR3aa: ASSPVGQGKIYEQY

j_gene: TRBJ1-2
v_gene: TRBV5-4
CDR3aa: ASSLATGGRGYT

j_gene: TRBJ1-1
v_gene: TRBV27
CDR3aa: ASSSKGFTEAF

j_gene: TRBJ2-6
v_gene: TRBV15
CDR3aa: ATSSGQVYSGANVLT

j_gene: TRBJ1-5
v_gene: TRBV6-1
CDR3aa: ASSEGTPYQPQH

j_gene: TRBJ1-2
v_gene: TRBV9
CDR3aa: ASSVDTGIYSGYT

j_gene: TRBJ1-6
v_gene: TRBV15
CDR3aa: ATSTATGPNSPLH

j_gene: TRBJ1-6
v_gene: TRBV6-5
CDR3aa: ASSLTTGGRNSPLH

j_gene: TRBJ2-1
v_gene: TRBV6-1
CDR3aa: ASSGFRDRPYNEQF